These 7 T cell receptor beta chains originate from one sample sequenced in a study of T cell repertoires in cytomegalovirus infection. MiXCR, run by TCRdb on the reads, gives a single entry per CDR3 protein. The sample carries about 330,000 distinct CDR3 sequences, more than 8% recorded once. Sequenced sample: PBMCs. The receptors come from a human donor in good health (CMV status not recorded). Some clones in this sample may be carry-over from other donors' samples.

Of note for this clonotype: The junction shows a germline mismatch at one end, possibly a read error. V is TRBV7-8 and J is TRBJ2-1, with 8 bases fitting TRBD2. The CDR3 extends over 14 amino acids. From germline, CDR1 is SGHVS and CDR2 FQNEAQ. The CDR3 loop is CASSRGGTNNEQSF. The CDR3 DNA sequence: TGTGCCAGCAGTCGCGGGGGGACAAACAATGAGCAGTCCTTC.

This clonotype was found many times. The chain is built from TRBV7-6 and TRBJ1-2; maybe TRBD1 (5 bases). CDR3 length equals 13 residues. With 3 bases removed from V and 6 bases from J, the gap between germline ends came to 11 bases. CDR1 SGHVS and CDR2 FNYEAQ come from the germline V gene. This CDR3 is CASSFTGTDGYTF. CDR3 nucleotide sequence: TGTGCCAGCAGCTTCACAGGAACGGATGGCTACACCTTC.

This clonotype has at least ten counts. J is TRBJ1-1 and V is TRBV7-8; tentatively, D is TRBD1 (6 bases). Germline V gives CDR1 SGHVS, CDR2 FQNEAQ. The CDR3 totals 13 residues. V lost 3 bases, J lost 3 bases, and 8 bases lay in between. The CDR3 is CASSLDSDTEAFF. The DNA of the CDR3 is TGTGCCAGCAGCTTGGACAGTGACACTGAAGCTTTCTTT.

At least ten counts were recorded for this clonotype. V usage is TRBV6-2 or TRBV6-3 and J usage is TRBJ2-2; 7 bases map to TRBD1. The J segment lost 6 bases and the V segment lost 6 bases, leaving 13 bases of the junction unmatched. This CDR3 is 16 amino acids long. CDR1 and CDR2 from the germline V gene are MNHEY and SVGEGT. The CDR3 DNA is TGTGCCAGCAGCCGCACCGACAGGGTAAACTCCGGGGAGCTGTTTTTT. Translated: CASSRTDRVNSGELFF.

The chain is built from TRBV18 and TRBJ1-2; the match to TRBD1 covers 7 bases. Germline assignment: CDR1 KGHSH and CDR2 LQKENI. The CDR3 is 15 residues long. The junction had 9 bases not matched to a gene; V was cut back by 6 bases and J by 2 bases. CDR3 sequence: CASSDTGVVNYGYTF. The CDR3 DNA is TGTGCCAGCTCCGACACAGGGGTAGTCAACTATGGCTACACCTTC. The variable domain in full, with the rest retrieved from reference TRBV18 and TRBJ1-2, is NAGVMQNPRHLVRRRGQEARLRCSPMKGHSHVYWYRQLPEEGLKFMVYLQKENIIDESGMPKERFSAEFPKEGPSILRIQQVVRGDSAAYFCASSDTGVVNYGYTFGSGTRLTVV.

The chain links TRBV11-2 to TRBJ2-3; D is uncertain. This CDR3 comprises 15 residues. Germline CDR1 and CDR2: SGHAT and FQNNGV. Trimming removed 6 bases at V and 3 bases at J, with 16 bases between. CDR3 in DNA: TGTGCCAGCAGTTCGGTCCCCTTGGGGACAGATACGCAGTATTTT. Amino acids: CASSSVPLGTDTQYF.

The rearrangement uses TRBV15 and TRBJ1-1; D call uncertain. With 3 bases removed from V and 3 bases from J, the gap between germline ends came to 8 bases. The germline V gene has CDR1 LNHNV and CDR2 YYDKDF (reference sequence). CDR3 length equals 13 residues. CDR3 residues: CATSRGRDTEAFF. DNA for the CDR3: TGTGCCACCAGCAGGGGGAGGGACACTGAAGCTTTCTTT.